Included here is one T cell receptor (beta chain) sequence, with context. The sample originates from a study of blood T cell repertoires in COVID-19. Across the whole study: Both acute and convalescent COVID-19 samples were obtained from the United States, Italy and Spain. From T cells, B-cell-depleted T cells, or PBMCs came the material, which was cDNA or gDNA.

V lost 1 base and J lost 8, with 12 bases in between. CDR3 length equals 14 residues. Germline CDR1 SGHTA, CDR2 FQGNSA. TCRdb's table, derived via immunoSEQ multiplex PCR, lists solely in-frame clones and lacks some. The sample carries 200,000 to 250,000 clones, around 83% recorded once. Sequenced: peripheral blood. The rearrangement links TRBV7-2 to TRBJ2-1, with D possibly being TRBD2 (6 bases). The sequence was collected from a man aged 40-49 years with acute or convalescent COVID-19. CDR3 loop: CASSLDRWEDEQFF. In nucleotides, the CDR3 is TGTGCCAGCAGCTTAGATAGGTGGGAGGATGAGCAGTTCTTC.